One and the same sample provided the 23 T cell receptor beta chains below, sequenced in a study of CD8 T cells in Susac syndrome. The authors reverse transcribed roughly 0.5 to 1 ug RNA with random hexamers. Via MiXCR, TCRdb re-called the immunoSEQ multiplex PCR reads, giving one row per CDR3 protein. The table includes almost 450,000 distinct CDR3 sequences, 75% to 90% detected once. Material for sequencing was CD8+ T cells from PBMCs. The receptors here all came from a human donor with multiple sclerosis.

This chain joins TRBV6-2 or TRBV6-3 and TRBJ1-5, with no clear D. This CDR3 is 18 amino acids long. Trimming removed 2 bases from V and 0 bases from J, with 17 bases in between. Per the germline V gene, CDR1 is MNHEY and CDR2 is SVGEGT. CDR3 DNA: TGTGCCAGCAGTTACCCATCCACGGAAAAATATAGCAATCAGCCCCAGCATTTT. Its translation is CASSYPSTEKYSNQPQHF.

V is TRBV4-1 and J is TRBJ1-1, with D hard to call. Trimming pared 4 bases from V and 4 bases from J, leaving 13 bases between. This CDR3 contains 14 residues. The germline gives CDR1 MGHRA, CDR2 YSYEKL. The DNA for the CDR3 is TGCGCCAGCAGCCCAGTAGGAGGAGGCACTGAAGCTTTCTTT. This encodes CASSPVGGGTEAFF.

The chain has TRBV12-3 or TRBV12-4 and TRBJ2-1; D ambiguous. This CDR3 spans 13 amino acids. Trimming shortened V by 5 bases and J by 7 bases, and 12 bases separated the two germline ends. CDR3 coding DNA: TGTGCCAGCAGTCCGCCGGGTAGGAATGAGCAGTTCTTC. Protein product: CASSPPGRNEQFF.

The chain has TRBV11-2 and TRBJ2-6, with D possibly being TRBD2 (7 bases). V was trimmed by 10 bases and J by 0 bases, leaving 16 bases between them. The germline V gene has CDR1 SGHAT and CDR2 FQNNGV. The CDR3 spans 16 residues. The CDR3 loop reads CATRGRGLSGANVLTF. DNA for the CDR3: TGTGCCACCCGAGGGCGGGGGCTCTCTGGGGCCAACGTCCTGACTTTC.

This chain connects TRBV4-2 to TRBJ2-7; weak D call: TRBD2 (6 bases). This CDR3 is 16 amino acids long. Trimming cost V 0 bases and J 0 bases, with 12 bases left between them. Germline assignment: CDR1 LGHNA and CDR2 YNFKEQ. This CDR3 reads CASSQESGSPSYEQYF. As DNA, the CDR3 is TGTGCCAGCAGCCAAGAGTCCGGGAGTCCCTCCTACGAGCAGTACTTC.

In its sample, this clonotype was seen a few times. J is TRBJ2-1 and V is TRBV12-3 or TRBV12-4; TRBD1 or TRBD2 may be the D gene (5 bases each). Trimming shortened V by 7 bases and J by 7 bases, and 20 bases separated the two germline ends. The CDR3 has 15 residues. CDR3 coding DNA: TGTGCCAGCACCCCTCCGGGACGAGGAACAAATGAGCAGTTCTTC. As protein: CASTPPGRGTNEQFF.

J is TRBJ1-1 and V is TRBV6-5, with D possibly being TRBD1 (5 bases). V lost 8 bases to trimming and J lost 2 bases, with 18 bases between them. The CDR3 runs 15 residues. Germline V gene lookup returns CDR1 MNHEY and CDR2 SVGAGI. CDR3 sequence reads: CASRGSMMTNTEAFF. CDR3 DNA sequence: TGTGCCAGCCGGGGCAGTATGATGACAAACACTGAAGCTTTCTTT.

The genes are TRBV29-1 and TRBJ1-2; no clear D gene. The CDR3 has 11 residues. The V gene lost 6 bases and the J gene lost 2 bases, with 7 bases spanning the gap. CDR1 and CDR2 (germline): SQVTM, ANQGSEA. The CDR3 region has the DNA TGCAGCGTCGCATCGAACTATGGCTACACCTTC. As protein: CSVASNYGYTF.

The V gene is TRBV4-1, the J gene TRBJ2-2, with 7 bases lining up with TRBD1. This CDR3 comprises 16 residues. V lost 0 bases to trimming and J lost 2 bases; unmatched junction nucleotides: 3. The germline V gene encodes CDR1 MGHRA and CDR2 YSYEKL. The DNA of the CDR3 is TGCGCCAGCAGCCAAGAAGGGACAGCCAACACCGGGGAGCTGTTTTTT. Its translation: CASSQEGTANTGELFF.

This clonotype has a handful of counts. CDR3 protein: CASSPGQANTEAFF. The CDR3 DNA reads as TGTGCCAGCAGCCCAGGACAGGCGAACACTGAAGCTTTCTTT. V and J are TRBV6-1 and TRBJ1-1; 7 nucleotides line up with TRBD1. V shed 6 bases, J shed 1 base, and the junction held 5 bases outside the gene matches. Germline V gene sequence: CDR1 MNHNS, CDR2 SASEGT. The CDR3 is 14 residues long.

This rearrangement joins TRBV7-6 to TRBJ2-1; D gene unclear. The germline CDR1 and CDR2 sequences are SGHVS and FNYEAQ. V was pared by 5 bases and J by 4 bases, with 9 bases between. The CDR3 extends over 13 amino acids. The CDR3 spells CASSPLDYNEQFF. The DNA for the CDR3 is TGTGCCAGCAGCCCGCTGGATTACAATGAGCAGTTCTTC.

The chain joins TRBV12-3 or TRBV12-4 to TRBJ2-5; no clear D. The CDR3 consists of 12 residues. Deletions cut 3 bases from V and 5 bases from J, with 7 bases between. The CDR3: CASSFGAETQYF. The CDR3 nucleotides are TGTGCCAGCAGTTTCGGTGCGGAGACCCAGTACTTC.

This clonotype turned up a few times. The gene calls are TRBV6-5 and TRBJ2-3, with D possibly called TRBD1 or TRBD2 (5 bases each). The CDR3 is 16 residues long. The germline gives CDR1 MNHEY, CDR2 SVGAGI. V dropped 0 bases and J dropped 2 bases, with 12 bases sitting between them. The CDR3 region has the DNA TGTGCCAGCAGTTACTCCCCCGGGACGCCCACAGATACGCAGTATTTT. Protein sequence: CASSYSPGTPTDTQYF.

The V call is TRBV18, the J call TRBJ1-4, with a possible D match to TRBD1 (6 bases). This CDR3 has 17 amino acids. Trimming removed 3 bases at V and 0 bases at J, with 14 bases between. Germline CDR1 is KGHSH and CDR2 is LQKENI. CDR3 DNA: TGTGCCAGCTCACCGGGGGGGCCCTGGACAACTAATGAAAAACTGTTTTTT. It encodes CASSPGGPWTTNEKLFF.

The rearrangement uses TRBV5-1 and TRBJ2-7, with D unresolved. CDR3 length: 13 amino acids. The germline V gene has CDR1 SGHRS and CDR2 YFSETQ. V was shortened by 3 bases and J by 4 bases, with 11 bases between the two germline ends. The CDR3 DNA is TGCGCCAGCAGCTCCGACCCCTATTACGAGCAGTACTTC. Translating gives CASSSDPYYEQYF. The full variable domain, rest sourced from reference TRBV5-1 and TRBJ2-7, is KAGVTQTPRYLIKTRGQQVTLSCSPISGHRSVSWYQQTPGQGLQFLFEYFSETQRNKGNFPGRFSGRQFSNSRSEMNVSTLELGDSALYLCASSSDPYYEQYFGPGTRLTVT.

The chain joins TRBV5-4 to TRBJ2-6; D unresolved. Trimming pared 0 bases from V and 9 bases from J, leaving 4 bases between. The CDR3 is 12 residues long. Germline CDR1 reads SGHNT; CDR2 reads YYREEE (reference sequence). CDR3 sequence: CASSLGDNVLTF. The DNA for the CDR3 is TGTGCCAGCAGCTTGGGTGACAACGTCCTGACTTTC.

This chain joins TRBV6-1 and TRBJ2-7; 10 bases map to TRBD2. CDR1 is MNHNS, CDR2 SASEGT, per germline. This CDR3 has 15 residues. With V trimmed by 8 bases and J by 5 bases, 12 bases remained unmatched. CDR3 region: CASRFESGGAHEQYF. CDR3 nucleotide sequence: TGTGCCAGCCGGTTCGAGAGCGGGGGGGCACACGAGCAGTACTTC.

The J gene is TRBJ2-5, the V gene TRBV11-2, with D unclear. The ends were cut back, 5 bases at V and 11 bases at J, with 12 bases in the middle. This CDR3 is built from 11 residues. Germline-derived CDR1 and CDR2 are SGHAT and FQNNGV. CDR3 sequence: CASSATRSQYF. The CDR3 nucleotides are TGTGCCAGCAGCGCCACTCGGTCTCAGTACTTC.

In DNA form, the CDR3 reads TGTGCCTGGAGTCAAACTAGCGGGGGGTCCTACAATGAGCAGTTCTTC. It translates to CAWSQTSGGSYNEQFF. The V and J genes are TRBV30 and TRBJ2-1; 12 bases are shared with TRBD2. The CDR3 is 16 residues long. Per the germline V gene, CDR1 is GTSNPN and CDR2 is SVGIG (reference sequence). J was trimmed by 1 base and V by 2 bases; bases with no gene match: 3.

J is TRBJ1-2 and V is TRBV12-3 or TRBV12-4; maybe TRBD1 (5 bases). Trimming took 3 bases from V and 7 from J, leaving 9 bases between them. The CDR3 has 12 residues. The CDR3 DNA reads TGTGCCAGCAGTTTGGGACTCCCTGGCTACACCTTC. Its protein is CASSLGLPGYTF.

The chain employs TRBV7-8 and TRBJ2-5; D is undetermined. The CDR3 runs 14 residues. Germline CDR1 reads SGHVS; CDR2 reads FQNEAQ. The V and J ends lost 5 bases and 5 bases respectively, with 15 bases between them. CDR3 loop: CASSTPGTSETQYF. The CDR3 DNA sequence: TGTGCCAGCAGCACTCCCGGTACCTCGGAGACCCAGTACTTC.

This clonotype was counted once. The V gene is TRBV27, the J gene TRBJ1-1; tentative D call: TRBD1 (5 bases). The CDR3 loop spans 13 amino acids. V was pared by 9 bases and J by 3 bases, with 14 bases between. Germline V gives CDR1 MNHEY, CDR2 SMNVEV (reference sequence). CDR3 amino acids: CASKPGTDTEAFF. CDR3 bases: TGTGCCAGTAAACCGGGGACGGACACTGAAGCTTTCTTT.

This chain links TRBV6-6 with TRBJ1-3, with D hard to call. The V gene's germline CDR1 is MNHNY and CDR2 SVGAGI (reference sequence). V gave up 10 bases and J gave up 0 bases, with 13 bases separating them. The CDR3 runs 14 residues. As DNA, the CDR3 is TGTGCCACTGGACGGCATCTCTCTGGAAACACCATATATTTT. Translation: CATGRHLSGNTIYF.